This T cell receptor beta chain was sequenced in a study of blood T cell repertoires in COVID-19. Study-level information: Samples taken during acute and convalescent COVID-19 were collected in the United States, Italy and Spain.

The CDR3 runs to 12 residues. V was cut by 2 bases and J by 6 bases, with 4 bases left in between. Looked up from germline, CDR1 is KGHSH and CDR2 is LQKENI. Produced via immunoSEQ multiplex PCR; TCRdb's table is partial and in-frame only. The sample includes fewer than 300,000 clones, approximately 93% of them seen just once. The rearrangement uses TRBV18 and TRBJ2-2; D not resolved. This TCR came from a woman aged 25 to 39 with COVID-19, enrolled during active disease. The sample taken for sequencing was peripheral blood. This chain's CDR3 is CASSPVSGELFF. The CDR3 region has the DNA TGTGCCAGCTCACCAGTATCCGGGGAGCTGTTTTTT.